The clone carrying this T cell receptor beta chain was recorded a few times. Sample-barcoded 5' priming and a J-beta primer mix drove a second PCR of 7 to 11 cycles. TCRdb processed the 5' RACE reads anew with MiXCR; each CDR3 protein has one entry. The data show 1.5 million to 2 million distinct CDR3 sequences, under 30% seen once. These data belong to a study of blood T cells in healthy people across ages. V dropped 6 bases and J dropped 7 bases, with 10 bases sitting between them. Germline CDR1 and CDR2: SEHNR and FQNEAQ (reference sequence). The CDR3 sequence is 12 residues long. The TCR comes from a woman between 25 and 40 years old in good health. The chain recombines TRBV7-9 with TRBJ2-1; no definite D call. Source material: blood. CDR3: CASSRDKNEQFF. The CDR3 DNA reads as TGTGCCAGCAGTCGAGACAAAAATGAGCAGTTCTTC.